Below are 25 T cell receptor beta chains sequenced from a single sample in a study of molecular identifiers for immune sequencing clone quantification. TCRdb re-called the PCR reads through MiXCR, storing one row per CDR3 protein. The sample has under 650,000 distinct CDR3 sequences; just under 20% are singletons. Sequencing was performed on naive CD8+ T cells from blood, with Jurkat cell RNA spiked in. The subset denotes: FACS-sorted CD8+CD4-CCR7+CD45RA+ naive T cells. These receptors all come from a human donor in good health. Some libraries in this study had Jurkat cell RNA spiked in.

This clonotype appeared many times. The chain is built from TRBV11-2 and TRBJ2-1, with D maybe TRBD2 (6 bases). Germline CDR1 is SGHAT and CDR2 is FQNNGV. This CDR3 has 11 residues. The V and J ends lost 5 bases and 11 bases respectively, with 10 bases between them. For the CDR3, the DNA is TGTGCCAGCAGCCCGAGCGGGCAGCAGTTCTTC. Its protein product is CASSPSGQQFF.

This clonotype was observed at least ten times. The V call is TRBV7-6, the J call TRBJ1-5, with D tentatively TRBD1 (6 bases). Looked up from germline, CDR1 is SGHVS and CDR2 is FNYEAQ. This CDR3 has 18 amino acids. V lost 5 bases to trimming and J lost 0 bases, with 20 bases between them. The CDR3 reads CASSPSGANRDSNQPQHF. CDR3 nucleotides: TGTGCCAGCAGCCCCTCGGGGGCGAATAGGGATAGCAATCAGCCCCAGCATTTT. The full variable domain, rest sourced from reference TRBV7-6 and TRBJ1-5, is GAGVSQSPRYKVTKRGQDVALRCDPISGHVSLYWYRQALGQGPEFLTYFNYEAQQDKSGLPNDRFSAERPEGSISTLTIQRTEQRDSAMYRCASSPSGANRDSNQPQHFGDGTRLSIL.

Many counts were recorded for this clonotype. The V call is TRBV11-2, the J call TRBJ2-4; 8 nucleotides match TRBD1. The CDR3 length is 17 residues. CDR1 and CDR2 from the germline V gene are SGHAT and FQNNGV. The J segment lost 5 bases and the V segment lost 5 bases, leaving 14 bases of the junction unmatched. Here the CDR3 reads CASSGRPGQVMENIQYF. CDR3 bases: TGTGCCAGCAGCGGGAGACCGGGACAGGTTATGGAAAACATTCAGTACTTC.

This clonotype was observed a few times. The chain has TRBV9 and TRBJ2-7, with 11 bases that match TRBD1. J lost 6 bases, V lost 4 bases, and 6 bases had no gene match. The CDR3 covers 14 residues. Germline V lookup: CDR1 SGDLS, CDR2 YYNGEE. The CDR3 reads CASSPQDRGLEQYF. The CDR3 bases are TGTGCCAGCAGCCCTCAGGACAGGGGGCTCGAGCAGTACTTC.

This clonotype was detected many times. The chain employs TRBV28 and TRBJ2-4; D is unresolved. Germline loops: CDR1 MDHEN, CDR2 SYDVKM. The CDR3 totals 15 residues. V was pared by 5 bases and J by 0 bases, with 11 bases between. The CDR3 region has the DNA TGTGCCAGCAGTACTCGACATTTAGCCAAAAACATTCAGTACTTC. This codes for CASSTRHLAKNIQYF. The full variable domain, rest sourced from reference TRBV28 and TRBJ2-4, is DVKVTQSSRYLVKRTGEKVFLECVQDMDHENMFWYRQDPGLGLRLIYFSYDVKMKEKGDIPEGYSVSREKKERFSLILESASTNQTSMYLCASSTRHLAKNIQYFGAGTRLSVL.

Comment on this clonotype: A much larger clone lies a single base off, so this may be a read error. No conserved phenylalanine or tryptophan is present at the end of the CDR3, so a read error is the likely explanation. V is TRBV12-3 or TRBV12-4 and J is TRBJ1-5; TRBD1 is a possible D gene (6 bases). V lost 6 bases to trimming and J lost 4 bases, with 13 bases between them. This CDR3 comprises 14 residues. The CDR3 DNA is TGTGCCAGCAGACAGGGTGGAGTGAATCAGCCCCAGCATCTT. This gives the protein CASRQGGVNQPQHL.

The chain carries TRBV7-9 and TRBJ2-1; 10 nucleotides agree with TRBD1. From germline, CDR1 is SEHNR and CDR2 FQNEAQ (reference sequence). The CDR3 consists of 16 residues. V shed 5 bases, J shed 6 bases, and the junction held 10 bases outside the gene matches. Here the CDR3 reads CASSPPDRGRGNEQFF. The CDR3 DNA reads TGTGCCAGCAGCCCTCCCGACAGGGGGCGAGGCAATGAGCAGTTCTTC.

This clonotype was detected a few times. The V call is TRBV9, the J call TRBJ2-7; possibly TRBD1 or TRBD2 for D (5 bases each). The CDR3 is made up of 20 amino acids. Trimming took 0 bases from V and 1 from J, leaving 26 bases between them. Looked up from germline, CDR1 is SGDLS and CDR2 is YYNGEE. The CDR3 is CASSVGAGGREEGPSYEQYF. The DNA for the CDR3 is TGTGCCAGCAGCGTAGGCGCGGGTGGCAGGGAAGAGGGCCCTTCCTACGAGCAGTACTTC. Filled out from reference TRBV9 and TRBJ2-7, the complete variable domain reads DSGVTQTPKHLITATGQRVTLRCSPRSGDLSVYWYQQSLDQGLQFLIQYYNGEERAKGNILERFSAQQFPDLHSELNLSSLELGDSALYFCASSVGAGGREEGPSYEQYFGPGTRLTVT.

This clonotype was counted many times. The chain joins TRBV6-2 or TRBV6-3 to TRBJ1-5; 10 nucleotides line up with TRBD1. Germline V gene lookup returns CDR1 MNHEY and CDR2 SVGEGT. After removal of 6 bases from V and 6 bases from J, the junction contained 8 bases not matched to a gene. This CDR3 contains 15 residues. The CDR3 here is CASSQRDRGFQPQHF. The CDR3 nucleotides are TGTGCCAGCAGCCAGAGGGACAGGGGATTTCAGCCCCAGCATTTT.

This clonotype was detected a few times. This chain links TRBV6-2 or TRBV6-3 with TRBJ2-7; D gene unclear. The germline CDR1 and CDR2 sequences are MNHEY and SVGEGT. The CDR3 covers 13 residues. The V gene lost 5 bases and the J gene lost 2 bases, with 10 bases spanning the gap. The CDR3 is CASSPTRAYEQYF. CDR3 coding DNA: TGTGCCAGCAGTCCGACAAGGGCCTACGAGCAGTACTTC.

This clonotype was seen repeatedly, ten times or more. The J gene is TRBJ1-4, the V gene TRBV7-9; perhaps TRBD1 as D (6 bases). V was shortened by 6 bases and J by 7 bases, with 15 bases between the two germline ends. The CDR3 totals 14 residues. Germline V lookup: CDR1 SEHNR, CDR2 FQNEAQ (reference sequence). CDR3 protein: CASSQGRGREKLFF. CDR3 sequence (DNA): TGTGCCAGCAGTCAAGGCAGGGGCCGTGAAAAACTGTTTTTT. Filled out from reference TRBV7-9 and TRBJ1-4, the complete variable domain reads DTGVSQNPRHKITKRGQNVTFRCDPISEHNRLYWYRQTLGQGPEFLTYFQNEAQLEKSRLLSDRFSAERPKGSFSTLEIQRTEQGDSAMYLCASSQGRGREKLFFGSGTQLSVL.

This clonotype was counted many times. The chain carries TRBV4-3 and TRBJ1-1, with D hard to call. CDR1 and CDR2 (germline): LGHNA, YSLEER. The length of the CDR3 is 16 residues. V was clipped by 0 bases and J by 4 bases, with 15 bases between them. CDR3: CASSQDYGGGPTEAFF. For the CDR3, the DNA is TGCGCCAGCAGCCAAGATTATGGTGGAGGGCCCACTGAAGCTTTCTTT.

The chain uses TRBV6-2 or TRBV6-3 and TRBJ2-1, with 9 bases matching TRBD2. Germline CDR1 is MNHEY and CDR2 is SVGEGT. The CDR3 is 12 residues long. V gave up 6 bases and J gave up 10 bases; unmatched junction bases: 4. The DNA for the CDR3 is TGTGCCAGCAGCCGCGGGACTAGCGAGCAGTTCTTC. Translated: CASSRGTSEQFF.

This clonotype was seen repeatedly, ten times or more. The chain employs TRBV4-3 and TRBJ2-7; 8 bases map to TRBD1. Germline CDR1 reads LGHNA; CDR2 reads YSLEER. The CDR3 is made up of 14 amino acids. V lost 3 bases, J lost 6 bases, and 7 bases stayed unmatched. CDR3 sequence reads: CASSHGTGMAEQYF. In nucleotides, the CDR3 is TGCGCCAGCAGCCACGGGACAGGTATGGCCGAGCAGTACTTC.

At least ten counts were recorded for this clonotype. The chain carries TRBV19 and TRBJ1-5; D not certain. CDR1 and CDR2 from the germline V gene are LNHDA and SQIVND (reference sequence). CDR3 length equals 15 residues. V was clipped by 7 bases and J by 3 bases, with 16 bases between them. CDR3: CASTPRQALNQPQHF. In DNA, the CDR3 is TGTGCCAGTACCCCGCGGCAGGCACTCAATCAGCCCCAGCATTTT. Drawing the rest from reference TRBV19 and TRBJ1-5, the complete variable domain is DGGITQSPKYLFRKEGQNVTLSCEQNLNHDAMYWYRQDPGQGLRLIYYSQIVNDFQKGDIAEGYSVSREKKESFPLTVTSAQKNPTAFYLCASTPRQALNQPQHFGDGTRLSIL.

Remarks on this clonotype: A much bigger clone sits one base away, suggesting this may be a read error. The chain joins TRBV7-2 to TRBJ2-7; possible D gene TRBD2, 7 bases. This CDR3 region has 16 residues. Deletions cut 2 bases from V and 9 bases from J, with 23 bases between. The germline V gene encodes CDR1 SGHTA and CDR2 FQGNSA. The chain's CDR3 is CASSLSAGAVVDGQYF. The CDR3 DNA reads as TGTGCCAGCAGCTTATCCGCGGGGGCCGTTGTCGACGGGCAGTACTTC.

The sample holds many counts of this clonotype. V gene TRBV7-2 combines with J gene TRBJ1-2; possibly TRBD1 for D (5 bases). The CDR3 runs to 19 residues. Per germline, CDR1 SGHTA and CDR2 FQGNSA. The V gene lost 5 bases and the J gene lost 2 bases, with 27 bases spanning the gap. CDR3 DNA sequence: TGTGCCAGCAGCCCGGATTCCCGAGAGGGGAGGGCCTTAAACTATGGCTACACCTTC. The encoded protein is CASSPDSREGRALNYGYTF.

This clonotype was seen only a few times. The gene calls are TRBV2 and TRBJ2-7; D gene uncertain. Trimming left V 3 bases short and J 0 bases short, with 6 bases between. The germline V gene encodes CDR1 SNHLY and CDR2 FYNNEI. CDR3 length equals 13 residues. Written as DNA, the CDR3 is TGTGCCAGCAGTGACAAGGGCTCCTACGAGCAGTACTTC. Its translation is CASSDKGSYEQYF. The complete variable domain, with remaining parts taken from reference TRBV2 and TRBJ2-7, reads EPEVTQTPSHQVTQMGQEVILRCVPISNHLYFYWYRQILGQKVEFLVSFYNNEISEKSEIFDDQFSVERPDGSNFTLKIRSTKLEDSAMYFCASSDKGSYEQYFGPGTRLTVT.

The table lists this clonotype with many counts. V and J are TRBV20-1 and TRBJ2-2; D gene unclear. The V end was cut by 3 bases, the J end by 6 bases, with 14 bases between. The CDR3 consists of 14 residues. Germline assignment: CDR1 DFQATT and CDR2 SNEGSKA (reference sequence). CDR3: CSARVGLGAGELFF. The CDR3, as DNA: TGCAGTGCTAGGGTCGGCCTTGGCGCCGGGGAGCTGTTTTTT.

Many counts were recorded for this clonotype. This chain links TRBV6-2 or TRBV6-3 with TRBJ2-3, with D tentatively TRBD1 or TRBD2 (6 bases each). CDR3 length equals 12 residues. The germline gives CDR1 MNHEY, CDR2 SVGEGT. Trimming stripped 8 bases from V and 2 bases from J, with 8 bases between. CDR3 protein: CASGGHTDTQYF. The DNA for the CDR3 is TGTGCCAGCGGGGGGCACACAGATACGCAGTATTTT.

The CDR3 DNA reads as TGTGCCAGTGAATCTGTAGCGGGAGAGGGACTGGGCGAGCAGTACTTC. It yields the protein CASESVAGEGLGEQYF. This chain uses TRBV18 with TRBJ2-7; TRBD2 matches 9 bases. The J segment lost 6 bases and the V segment lost 9 bases, leaving 18 bases of the junction unmatched. The CDR3 is made up of 16 amino acids. Germline CDR1 is KGHSH and CDR2 is LQKENI.

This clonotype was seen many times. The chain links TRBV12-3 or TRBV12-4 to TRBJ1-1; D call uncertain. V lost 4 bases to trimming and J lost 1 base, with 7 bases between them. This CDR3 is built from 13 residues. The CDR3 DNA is TGTGCCAGCAGTTCGGCGCAGAACACTGAAGCTTTCTTT. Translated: CASSSAQNTEAFF.

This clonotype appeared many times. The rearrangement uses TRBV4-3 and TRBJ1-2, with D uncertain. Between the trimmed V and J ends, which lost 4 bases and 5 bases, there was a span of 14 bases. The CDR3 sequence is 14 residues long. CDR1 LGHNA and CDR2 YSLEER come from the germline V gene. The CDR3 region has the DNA TGCGCCAGCAGCCCCGGCCGAGGCTCATATGGCTACACCTTC. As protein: CASSPGRGSYGYTF.

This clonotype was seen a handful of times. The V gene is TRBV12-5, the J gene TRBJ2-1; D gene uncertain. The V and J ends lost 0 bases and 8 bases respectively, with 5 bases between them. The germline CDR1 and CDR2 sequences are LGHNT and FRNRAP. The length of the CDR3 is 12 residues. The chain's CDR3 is CASGLVLDEQFF. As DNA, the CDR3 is TGTGCTAGTGGTTTGGTACTTGATGAGCAGTTCTTC.

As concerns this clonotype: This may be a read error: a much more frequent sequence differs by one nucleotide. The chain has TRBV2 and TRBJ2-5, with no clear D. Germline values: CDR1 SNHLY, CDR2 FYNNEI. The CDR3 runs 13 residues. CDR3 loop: CASVSQPQEAQYF. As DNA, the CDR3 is TGTGCCAGCGTATCACAGCCACAAGAGGCCCAGTACTTC.